Following are 25 T cell receptor beta chains from one sample sequenced in a study of cytomegalovirus exposure and HLA in healthy donors (dated by TCRdb to about 2017). The library was made by the immunoSEQ multiplex PCR assay. For the multiplex PCR, a mixture combining 60 forward primers for TCR Vbeta segments and 13 reverse primers for TCR Jbeta segments was used. The clones in this table, taken by TCRdb from immuneACCESS, are in-frame only. Not every clone is retained; where verified, under half of the shortfall comes from an unresolved V gene, and the cause of the rest is unknown. The sample yields roughly 140,000 clones; more than 75% were counted once. Approximately 5.1% of the sample is in the top ten clones. Sequenced input: PBMCs. Receptors originate from a male donor in good health and CMV-seronegative.

This clone was recorded only once. The chain is built from TRBV27 and TRBJ1-5; weak D call: TRBD1 (5 bases). The CDR3 spans 16 residues. Per germline, CDR1 MNHEY and CDR2 SMNVEV (reference sequence). Trimming pared 5 bases from V and 8 bases from J, leaving 22 bases between. The CDR3 DNA reads as TGTGCCAGCAGTCCCATCTTCAGGGTGAACGAAAAGCCCCAGCATTTT. Translated: CASSPIFRVNEKPQHF.

This chain joins TRBV2 and TRBJ1-4, with D uncertain. V dropped 6 bases and J dropped 5 bases, with 7 bases sitting between them. The CDR3 extends over 12 amino acids. Looked up from germline, CDR1 is SNHLY and CDR2 is FYNNEI. CDR3 sequence: CASSLQNEKLFF. DNA for the CDR3: TGTGCCAGCAGCCTACAGAATGAAAAACTGTTTTTT.

This chain uses TRBV29-1 with TRBJ1-2, with D unresolved. The ends were cut back, 4 bases at V and 6 bases at J, with 15 bases in the middle. CDR3 length equals 13 residues. Germline CDR1 is SQVTM and CDR2 is ANQGSEA. The CDR3 here is CSVGPTILNGYTF. CDR3 coding DNA: TGCAGCGTTGGTCCTACGATCTTAAATGGCTACACCTTC.

In nucleotides, the CDR3 is TGTGCTAGTGGTTTTTCGAACAGGGTACATTACACCTTC. Translating gives CASGFSNRVHYTF. The chain employs TRBV12-5 and TRBJ1-2; D perhaps matches TRBD1 (6 bases). The CDR3 loop spans 13 amino acids. The V gene's germline CDR1 is LGHNT and CDR2 FRNRAP. V was shortened by 3 bases and J by 11 bases, with 16 bases between the two germline ends.

The chain recombines TRBV6-1 with TRBJ1-2; 10 bases align to TRBD1. The CDR3 covers 15 residues. Germline CDR1 MNHNS, CDR2 SASEGT. V lost 10 bases to trimming and J lost 4 bases; unmatched junction nucleotides: 12. The CDR3 DNA reads TGTGCCACCAGGCCCGGGACAGGGGCTATCTATGGCTACACCTTC. Translating gives CATRPGTGAIYGYTF.

This rearrangement joins TRBV25-1 to TRBJ1-2; D may be TRBD1 (6 bases). Germline V CDR1 and CDR2: MGHDK, SYGVNS. V lost 4 bases and J 5 bases, leaving 14 bases between the germline ends. CDR3 size: 14 residues. The CDR3 DNA sequence: TGTGCCAGCAGTGCCGGGGGGCCGGCTTATGGCTACACCTTC. Amino acids: CASSAGGPAYGYTF.

The table lists this clone with a count of one. The chain links TRBV7-3 to TRBJ1-1, with 11 bases lining up with TRBD1. Germline trimming cut 5 bases from V and 11 bases from J; bases unmatched to any gene: 7. The CDR3 runs 13 residues. Per germline, CDR1 SGHTA and CDR2 FQGTGA. The CDR3 loop is CASSTGQGAGAFF. The CDR3 coding sequence is TGTGCCAGCAGCACCGGACAGGGGGCTGGGGCTTTCTTT.

The rearrangement uses TRBV29-1 and TRBJ1-2; possible D gene TRBD1, 6 bases. Germline values: CDR1 SQVTM, CDR2 ANQGSEA. The CDR3 loop spans 12 amino acids. The germline V and J ends were trimmed by 6 bases and 4 bases, with 12 bases remaining between them. The CDR3 sequence is CSVPQGSYGYTF. The DNA for the CDR3 is TGCAGCGTCCCACAGGGAAGCTATGGCTACACCTTC.

This clone came up once. The CDR3 DNA follows: TGTGCCAGCAGACAGAGTTATAGCAATCAGCCCCAGCATTTT. Translation: CASRQSYSNQPQHF. The chain is built from TRBV2 and TRBJ1-5; D is unresolved. Looked up from germline, CDR1 is SNHLY and CDR2 is FYNNEI. The V end was cut by 6 bases, the J end by 0 bases, with 9 bases between. This CDR3 is built from 14 residues.

The gene calls are TRBV27 and TRBJ1-4; the match to TRBD1 covers 9 bases. This CDR3 contains 15 residues. The V and J ends lost 3 bases and 5 bases, in that order; junction bases with no gene match: 4. The germline CDR1 and CDR2 sequences are MNHEY and SMNVEV (reference sequence). As DNA, the CDR3 is TGTGCCAGCAGTTTTTATGGGACAGGGAATGAAAAACTGTTTTTT. Residues: CASSFYGTGNEKLFF. Drawing the rest from reference TRBV27 and TRBJ1-4, the complete variable domain is EAQVTQNPRYLITVTGKKLTVTCSQNMNHEYMSWYRQDPGLGLRQIYYSMNVEVTDKGDVPEGYKVSRKEKRNFPLILESPSPNQTSLYFCASSFYGTGNEKLFFGSGTQLSVL.

This chain joins TRBV4-3 and TRBJ1-2; D not resolved. In germline, CDR1 is LGHNA, CDR2 YSLEER. Trimming removed 0 bases from V and 2 bases from J, with 10 bases in between. This CDR3 contains 15 residues. The CDR3 bases are TGCGCCAGCAGCCAAGAGAGTGCCCGGAACTATGGCTACACCTTC. This encodes CASSQESARNYGYTF.

V gene TRBV11-2 combines with J gene TRBJ2-1; 11 bases line up with TRBD2. The CDR3 runs 15 residues. In germline, CDR1 is SGHAT, CDR2 FQNNGV. The ends lost 5 bases at V and 4 bases at J; junction bases unmatched: 4. The CDR3 DNA follows: TGTGCCAGCAGCCGCGGGACTAGCGGTTACAATGAGCAGTTCTTC. This sequence encodes CASSRGTSGYNEQFF.

This clone was seen just once. The chain uses TRBV2 and TRBJ2-3; a possible D gene is TRBD2 (6 bases). The CDR3 has 14 residues. Germline-derived CDR1 and CDR2 are SNHLY and FYNNEI. V dropped 8 bases and J dropped 5 bases, with 17 bases sitting between them. CDR3 loop: CASGLTISQDTQYF. The CDR3 nucleotides are TGTGCCAGCGGACTAACAATATCACAAGATACGCAGTATTTT.

V gene TRBV11-2 combines with J gene TRBJ2-7, with 7 bases identical to TRBD2. CDR3 length equals 15 residues. Germline CDR1 and CDR2: SGHAT and FQNNGV. Trimming took 5 bases from V and 7 from J; bases not matched to a gene: 14. This CDR3 reads CASSPPGSGDKEQYF. CDR3 in DNA: TGTGCCAGCAGCCCTCCAGGAAGCGGGGATAAAGAGCAGTACTTC.

The rearrangement links TRBV5-1 to TRBJ2-7; maybe TRBD1 (6 bases). Looked up from germline, CDR1 is SGHRS and CDR2 is YFSETQ. The CDR3 runs to 14 residues. Between the trimmed V and J ends, which lost 5 bases and 2 bases, there was a span of 14 bases. DNA for the CDR3: TGCGCCAGCAGGATACAGGGAGATACCTACGAGCAGTACTTC. This sequence encodes CASRIQGDTYEQYF.

The chain joins TRBV18 to TRBJ1-2; no clear D. Germline lookup yields CDR1 KGHSH and CDR2 LQKENI. The CDR3 sequence is 14 residues long. V gave up 3 bases and J gave up 3 bases, with 11 bases separating them. For the CDR3, the DNA is TGTGCCAGCTCACCGGGGAGTACGGACTATGGCTACACCTTC. The encoded protein is CASSPGSTDYGYTF.

The genes are TRBV5-1 and TRBJ1-2; a possible D gene is TRBD1 (6 bases). CDR3 length: 14 amino acids. V was pared by 1 base and J by 6 bases, with 13 bases between. Germline values: CDR1 SGHRS, CDR2 YFSETQ. The CDR3 loop reads CASSLLQGPHGYTF. CDR3 sequence (DNA): TGCGCCAGCAGCTTGTTACAGGGACCCCATGGCTACACCTTC.

This rearrangement joins TRBV28 to TRBJ2-5; D is uncertain. The CDR3 loop spans 15 amino acids. In germline, CDR1 is MDHEN, CDR2 SYDVKM. V lost 3 bases and J 0 bases, leaving 11 bases between the germline ends. As DNA, the CDR3 is TGTGCCAGCAGTTTTAACAGAATCTACCAAGAGACCCAGTACTTC. Translated: CASSFNRIYQETQYF.

The chain's CDR3 is CATSREVTYGYTF. The CDR3 coding sequence is TGTGCCACCAGCAGAGAAGTGACTTATGGCTACACCTTC. The chain combines TRBV15 with TRBJ1-2; the D is unclear. The germline CDR1 and CDR2 sequences are LNHNV and YYDKDF (reference sequence). The CDR3 loop spans 13 amino acids. Trimming shortened V by 0 bases and J by 5 bases, and 7 bases separated the two germline ends.

This chain connects TRBV29-1 to TRBJ1-2; TRBD1 is a possible D gene (5 bases). The germline V gene encodes CDR1 SQVTM and CDR2 ANQGSEA. CDR3 length: 12 residues. V was pared by 5 bases and J by 4 bases, with 11 bases between. CDR3 in amino acids: CSVLRQFYGYTF. The CDR3 DNA follows: TGCAGCGTTTTGCGACAGTTCTATGGCTACACCTTC.

V is TRBV6-1 and J is TRBJ2-7; 7 positions agree with TRBD2. The CDR3 sequence is 15 residues long. From germline, CDR1 is MNHNS and CDR2 SASEGT. V lost 6 bases and J lost 2; bases outside the gene matches: 10. DNA of the CDR3: TGTGCCAGCAGGTCTCCCTTTGCGGGGGCCTACGAGCAGTACTTC. It is translated as CASRSPFAGAYEQYF.

This clone was picked up a small number of times. V and J are TRBV11-2 and TRBJ1-4; 7 positions match TRBD1. V shed 2 bases, J shed 4 bases, and the junction held 7 bases outside the gene matches. The CDR3 spans 16 residues. The germline V gene encodes CDR1 SGHAT and CDR2 FQNNGV. The CDR3 loop is CASSLRGPEINEKLFF. CDR3 nucleotide sequence: TGTGCCAGCAGCTTAAGGGGGCCAGAGATTAATGAAAAACTGTTTTTT.

The V and J genes are TRBV2 and TRBJ2-2; D unclear. The CDR3 totals 13 residues. Germline CDR1 and CDR2: SNHLY and FYNNEI. The V gene lost 1 base and the J gene lost 5 bases, with 5 bases spanning the gap. Here the CDR3 DNA reads TGTGCCAGCAGTGAAGAACGGACCGGGGAGCTGTTTTTT. Its translation is CASSEERTGELFF.

The genes are TRBV6-1 and TRBJ1-4; no reliable D call. The CDR3 totals 15 residues. Trimming shortened V by 4 bases and J by 7 bases, and 16 bases separated the two germline ends. Germline values: CDR1 MNHNS, CDR2 SASEGT. CDR3 nucleotide sequence: TGTGCCAGCAGTGGACCTCTCGGGGTTTTTGAAAAACTGTTTTTT. Translating gives CASSGPLGVFEKLFF.

This chain links TRBV5-1 with TRBJ2-6; D gene ambiguous. Germline V gene data show CDR1 as SGHRS and CDR2 as YFSETQ. The V and J ends lost 5 bases and 0 bases respectively, with 15 bases between them. This CDR3 comprises 17 residues. CDR3 sequence (DNA): TGCGCCAGCAGTTCTACCTGGGCCGGCTCTGGGGCCAACGTCCTGACTTTC. Translated: CASSSTWAGSGANVLTF.